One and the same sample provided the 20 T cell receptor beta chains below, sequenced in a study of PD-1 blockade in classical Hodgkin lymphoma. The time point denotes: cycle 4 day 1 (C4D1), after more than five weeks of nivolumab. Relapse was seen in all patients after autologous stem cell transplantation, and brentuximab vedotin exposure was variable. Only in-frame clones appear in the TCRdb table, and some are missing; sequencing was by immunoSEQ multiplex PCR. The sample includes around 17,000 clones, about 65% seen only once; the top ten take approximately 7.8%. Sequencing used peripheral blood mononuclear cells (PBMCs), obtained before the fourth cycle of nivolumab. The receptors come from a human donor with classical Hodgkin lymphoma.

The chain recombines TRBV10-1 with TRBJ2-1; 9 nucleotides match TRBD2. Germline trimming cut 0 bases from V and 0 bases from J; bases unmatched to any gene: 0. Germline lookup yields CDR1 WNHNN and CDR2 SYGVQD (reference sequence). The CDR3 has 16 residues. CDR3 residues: CASSESAGGSYNEQFF. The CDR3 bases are TGCGCCAGCAGTGAGTCAGCGGGAGGCTCCTACAATGAGCAGTTCTTC.

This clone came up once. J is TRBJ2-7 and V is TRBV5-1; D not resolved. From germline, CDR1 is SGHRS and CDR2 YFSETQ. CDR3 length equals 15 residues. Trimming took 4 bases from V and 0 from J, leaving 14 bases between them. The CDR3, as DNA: TGCGCCAGCAGCCTGAAGCCCCAGCCCTCCTACGAGCAGTACTTC. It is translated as CASSLKPQPSYEQYF.

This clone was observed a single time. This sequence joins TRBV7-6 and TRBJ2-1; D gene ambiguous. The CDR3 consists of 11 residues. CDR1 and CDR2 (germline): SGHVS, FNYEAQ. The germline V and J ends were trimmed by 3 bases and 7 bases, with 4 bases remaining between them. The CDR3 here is CASSLGNEQFF. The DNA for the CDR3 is TGTGCCAGCAGCTTGGGGAATGAGCAGTTCTTC. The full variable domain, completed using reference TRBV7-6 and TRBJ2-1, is GAGVSQSPRYKVTKRGQDVALRCDPISGHVSLYWYRQALGQGPEFLTYFNYEAQQDKSGLPNDRFSAERPEGSISTLTIQRTEQRDSAMYRCASSLGNEQFFGPGTRLTVL.

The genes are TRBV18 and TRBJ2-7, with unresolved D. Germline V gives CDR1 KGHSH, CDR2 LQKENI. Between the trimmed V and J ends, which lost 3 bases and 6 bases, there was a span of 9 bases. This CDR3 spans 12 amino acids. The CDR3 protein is CASSPGSLEQYF. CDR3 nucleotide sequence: TGTGCCAGCTCACCGGGCTCCCTCGAGCAGTACTTC.

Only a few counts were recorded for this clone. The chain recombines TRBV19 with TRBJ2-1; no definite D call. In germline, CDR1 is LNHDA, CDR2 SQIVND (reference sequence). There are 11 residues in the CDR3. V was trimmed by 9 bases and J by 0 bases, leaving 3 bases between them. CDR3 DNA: TGTGCCAGCGGCTCCTACAATGAGCAGTTCTTC. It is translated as CASGSYNEQFF.

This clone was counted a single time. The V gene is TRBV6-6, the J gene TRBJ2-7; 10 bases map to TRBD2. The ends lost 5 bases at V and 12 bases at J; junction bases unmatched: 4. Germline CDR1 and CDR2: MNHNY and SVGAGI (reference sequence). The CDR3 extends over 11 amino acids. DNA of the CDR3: TGTGCCAGCAGTGTTAGCGGGAGGACGTACTTC. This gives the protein CASSVSGRTYF.

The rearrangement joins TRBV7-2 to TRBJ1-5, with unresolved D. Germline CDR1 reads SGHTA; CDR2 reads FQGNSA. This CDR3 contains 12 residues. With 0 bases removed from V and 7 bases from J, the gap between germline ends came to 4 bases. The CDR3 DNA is TGTGCCAGCAGCTTAGCTGCGCAGCCCCAGCATTTT. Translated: CASSLAAQPQHF.

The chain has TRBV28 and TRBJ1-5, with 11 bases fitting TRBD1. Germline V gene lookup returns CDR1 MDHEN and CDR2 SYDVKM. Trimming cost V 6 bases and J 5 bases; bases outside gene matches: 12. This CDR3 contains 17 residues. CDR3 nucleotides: TGTGCCAGCAGCCGAGTCCCGGGACAGGGGGGTTATCAGCCCCAGCATTTT. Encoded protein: CASSRVPGQGGYQPQHF.

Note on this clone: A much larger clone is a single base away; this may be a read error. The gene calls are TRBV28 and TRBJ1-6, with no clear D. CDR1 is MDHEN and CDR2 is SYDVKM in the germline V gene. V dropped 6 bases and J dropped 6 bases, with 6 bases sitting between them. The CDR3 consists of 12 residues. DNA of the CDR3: TGTGCCAGCAGGGACCTTAATTCACCCCTCCACTTT. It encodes CASRDLNSPLHF.

The CDR3 nucleotides read TGTGCCTCCTCTCTAGCGGGAGTGGGAGAGACCCAGTACTTC. Encoded protein: CASSLAGVGETQYF. The chain uses TRBV5-4 and TRBJ2-5, with 10 bases identical to TRBD2. Trimming cost V 10 bases and J 4 bases; bases outside gene matches: 10. Germline V lookup: CDR1 SGHNT, CDR2 YYREEE (reference sequence). The CDR3 totals 14 residues. The whole variable domain, remainder taken from reference TRBV5-4 and TRBJ2-5, is ETGVTQSPTHLIKTRGQQVTLRCSSQSGHNTVSWYQQALGQGPQFIFQYYREEENGRGNFPPRFSGLQFPNYSSELNVNALELDDSALYLCASSLAGVGETQYFGPGTRLLVL.

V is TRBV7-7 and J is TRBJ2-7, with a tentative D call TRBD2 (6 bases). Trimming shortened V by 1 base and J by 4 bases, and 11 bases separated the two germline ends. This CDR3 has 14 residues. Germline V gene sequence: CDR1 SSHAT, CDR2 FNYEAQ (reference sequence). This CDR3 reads CASSLGPGLYEQYF. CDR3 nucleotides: TGTGCCAGCAGCTTAGGGCCGGGACTTTACGAGCAGTACTTC.

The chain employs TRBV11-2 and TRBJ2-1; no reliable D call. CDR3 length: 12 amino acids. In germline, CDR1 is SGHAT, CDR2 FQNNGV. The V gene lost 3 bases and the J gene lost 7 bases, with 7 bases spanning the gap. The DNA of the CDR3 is TGTGCCAGCAGCTTTTATGAGAATGAGCAGTTCTTC. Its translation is CASSFYENEQFF.

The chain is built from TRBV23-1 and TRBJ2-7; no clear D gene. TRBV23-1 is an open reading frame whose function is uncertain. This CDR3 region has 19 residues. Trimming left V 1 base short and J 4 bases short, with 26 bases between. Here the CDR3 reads CASSQFRESRLNDPYEQYF. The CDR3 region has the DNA TGCGCCAGCAGTCAATTTCGAGAGAGCAGGTTGAATGATCCGTACGAGCAGTACTTC.

CDR3: CASSGRTSGASHTDTQYF. The CDR3 DNA is TGTGCCAGCAGCGGACGGACTAGCGGAGCCTCCCACACAGATACGCAGTATTTT. The rearrangement uses TRBV9 and TRBJ2-3; 10 nucleotides line up with TRBD2. J gave up 2 bases and V 3 bases, and 12 bases lay outside the gene matches. This CDR3 spans 18 amino acids. The V gene's germline CDR1 is SGDLS and CDR2 YYNGEE.

CDR3 amino acids: CASSSLLPAGQGETQYF. The CDR3 coding sequence is TGTGCCAGCAGTTCCCTTCTCCCAGCGGGGCAGGGGGAGACCCAGTACTTC. The chain combines TRBV27 with TRBJ2-5; D perhaps matches TRBD2 (7 bases). CDR3 length equals 17 residues. V was trimmed by 4 bases and J by 5 bases, leaving 23 bases between them. Germline V lookup: CDR1 MNHEY, CDR2 SMNVEV (reference sequence).

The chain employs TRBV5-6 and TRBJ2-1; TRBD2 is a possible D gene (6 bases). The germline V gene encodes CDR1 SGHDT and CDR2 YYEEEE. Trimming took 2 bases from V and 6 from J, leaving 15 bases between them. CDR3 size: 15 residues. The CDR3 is CASSLSGPFLNEQFF. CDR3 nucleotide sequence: TGTGCCAGCAGCTTAAGCGGGCCCTTTCTCAATGAGCAGTTCTTC.

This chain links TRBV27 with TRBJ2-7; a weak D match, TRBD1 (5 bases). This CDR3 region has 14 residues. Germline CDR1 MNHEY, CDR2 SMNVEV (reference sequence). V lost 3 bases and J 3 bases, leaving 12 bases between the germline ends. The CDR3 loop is CASSFIDRNYEQYF. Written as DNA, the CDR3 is TGTGCCAGCAGTTTTATCGACAGAAACTACGAGCAGTACTTC.

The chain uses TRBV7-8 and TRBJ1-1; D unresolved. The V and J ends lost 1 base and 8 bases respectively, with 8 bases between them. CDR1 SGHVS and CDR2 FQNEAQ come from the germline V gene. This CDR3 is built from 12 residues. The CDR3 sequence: CASSLVWSEAFF. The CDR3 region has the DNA TGTGCCAGCAGCTTAGTGTGGTCCGAAGCTTTCTTT.

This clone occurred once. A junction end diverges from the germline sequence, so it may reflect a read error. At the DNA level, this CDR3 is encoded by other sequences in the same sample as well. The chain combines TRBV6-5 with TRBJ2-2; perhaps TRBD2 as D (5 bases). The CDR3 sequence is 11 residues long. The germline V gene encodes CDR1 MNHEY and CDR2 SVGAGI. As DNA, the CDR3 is TGTGCCAGCAGTAACACCGGGGAGTTGTTTTTT. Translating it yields CASSNTGELFF.

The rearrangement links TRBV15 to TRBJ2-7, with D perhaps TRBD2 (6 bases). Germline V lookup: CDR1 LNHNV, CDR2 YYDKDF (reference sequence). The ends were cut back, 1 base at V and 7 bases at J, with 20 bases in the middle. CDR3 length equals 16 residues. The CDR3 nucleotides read TGTGCCACCAGCAGAGGCGGGACGGTGGGCTTCGGGGAGCAGTACTTC. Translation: CATSRGGTVGFGEQYF.